This T cell receptor beta chain originates from a study of blood T cell repertoires in COVID-19. On the study more broadly: The United States, Italy and Spain provided the acute and convalescent COVID-19 samples. T cells, B-cell-depleted T cells, or PBMCs provided the cDNA or gDNA that served as material.

This clone was detected a few times. The method was immunoSEQ multiplex PCR; TCRdb's version includes in-frame clones alone and lacks a portion of them. The sample gives about 28,000 clones, around 87% of which show up once; around 5% is in the top ten. The TCR originated in a man in his 60s with active COVID-19. Input material: peripheral blood.

The CDR3 here is CASSPDGGQPQHF. The CDR3 nucleotides read TGCGCCAGCAGTCCAGACGGGGGTCAGCCCCAGCATTTT. This chain uses TRBV23-1 with TRBJ1-5; D perhaps matches TRBD1 (5 bases). TRBV23-1 is given ORF status, its function remaining uncertain. The CDR3 is made up of 13 amino acids. The V gene lost 4 bases and the J gene lost 6 bases, with 10 bases spanning the gap.